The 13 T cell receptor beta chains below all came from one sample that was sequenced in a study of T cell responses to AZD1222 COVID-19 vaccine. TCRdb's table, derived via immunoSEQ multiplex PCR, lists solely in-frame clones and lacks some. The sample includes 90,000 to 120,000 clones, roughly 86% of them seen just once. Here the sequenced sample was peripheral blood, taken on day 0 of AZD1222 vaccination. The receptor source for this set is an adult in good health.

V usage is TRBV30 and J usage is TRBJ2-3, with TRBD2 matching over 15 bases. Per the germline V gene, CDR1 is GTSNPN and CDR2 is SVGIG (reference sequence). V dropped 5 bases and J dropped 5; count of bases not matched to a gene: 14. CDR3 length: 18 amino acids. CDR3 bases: TGTGCCTGGGATATTTCCCATGGGACTAGCGGGGGGAGAGATACGCAGTATTTT. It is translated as CAWDISHGTSGGRDTQYF.

Here the CDR3 DNA reads TGTGCCAGCAGTCGCGCAGCGTCGGTTCAGCCCCAGCATTTT. It translates to CASSRAASVQPQHF. The V gene is TRBV27, the J gene TRBJ1-5; D unresolved. The CDR3 covers 14 residues. CDR1 MNHEY and CDR2 SMNVEV come from the germline V gene (reference sequence). V was pared by 5 bases and J by 6 bases, with 14 bases between.

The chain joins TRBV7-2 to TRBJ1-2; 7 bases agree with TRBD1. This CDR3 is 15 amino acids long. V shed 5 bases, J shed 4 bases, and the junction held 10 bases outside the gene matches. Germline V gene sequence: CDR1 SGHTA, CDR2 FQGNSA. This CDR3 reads CASSPRQGLGYGYTF. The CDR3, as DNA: TGTGCCAGCAGCCCAAGACAGGGACTCGGCTATGGCTACACCTTC.

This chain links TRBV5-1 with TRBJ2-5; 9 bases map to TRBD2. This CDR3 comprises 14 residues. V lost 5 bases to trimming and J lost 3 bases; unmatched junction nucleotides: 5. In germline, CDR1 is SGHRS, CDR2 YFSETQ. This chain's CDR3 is CASSSGGPEETQYF. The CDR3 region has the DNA TGCGCCAGCAGTAGCGGGGGTCCAGAAGAGACCCAGTACTTC.

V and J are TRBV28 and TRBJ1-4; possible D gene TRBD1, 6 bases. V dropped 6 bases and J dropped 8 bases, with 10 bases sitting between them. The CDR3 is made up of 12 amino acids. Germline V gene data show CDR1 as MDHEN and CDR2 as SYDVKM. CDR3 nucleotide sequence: TGTGCCAGCAGAGGAAGGGGGGAAAAACTGTTTTTT. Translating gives CASRGRGEKLFF.

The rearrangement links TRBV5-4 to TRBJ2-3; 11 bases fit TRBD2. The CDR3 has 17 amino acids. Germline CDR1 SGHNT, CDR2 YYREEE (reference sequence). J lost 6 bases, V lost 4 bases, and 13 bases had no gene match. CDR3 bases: TGTGCCAGCAGCCGGGGTAGCGGGGGGGCCTGGCTGGATACGCAGTATTTT. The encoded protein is CASSRGSGGAWLDTQYF.

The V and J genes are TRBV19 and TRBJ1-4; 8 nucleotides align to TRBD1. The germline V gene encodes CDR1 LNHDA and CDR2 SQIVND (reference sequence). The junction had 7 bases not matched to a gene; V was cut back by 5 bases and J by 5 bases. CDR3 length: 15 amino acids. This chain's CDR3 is CASSSLRTGNEKLFF. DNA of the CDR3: TGTGCCAGTAGTTCCCTCCGGACAGGGAATGAAAAACTGTTTTTT.

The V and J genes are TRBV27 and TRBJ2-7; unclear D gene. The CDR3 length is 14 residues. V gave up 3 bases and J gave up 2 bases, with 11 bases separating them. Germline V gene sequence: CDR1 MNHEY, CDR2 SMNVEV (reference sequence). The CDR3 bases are TGTGCCAGCAGTTTTTTTACCAGAACCTACGAGCAGTACTTC. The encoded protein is CASSFFTRTYEQYF.

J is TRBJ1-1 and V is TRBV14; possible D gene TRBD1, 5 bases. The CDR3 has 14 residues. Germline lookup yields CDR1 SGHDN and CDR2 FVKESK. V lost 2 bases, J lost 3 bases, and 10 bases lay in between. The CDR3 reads CASSQQGGDTEAFF. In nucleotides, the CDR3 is TGTGCCAGCAGCCAACAGGGTGGGGACACTGAAGCTTTCTTT. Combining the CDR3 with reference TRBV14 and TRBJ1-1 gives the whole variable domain EAGVTQFPSHSVIEKGQTVTLRCDPISGHDNLYWYRRVMGKEIKFLLHFVKESKQDESGMPNNRFLAERTGGTYSTLKVQPAELEDSGVYFCASSQQGGDTEAFFGQGTRLTVV.

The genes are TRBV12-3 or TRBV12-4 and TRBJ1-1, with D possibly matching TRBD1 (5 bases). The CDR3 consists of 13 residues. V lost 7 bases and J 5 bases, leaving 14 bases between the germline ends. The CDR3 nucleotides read TGTGCCAGCACCCCAAATGGGGGAACTGAAGCTTTCTTT. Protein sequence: CASTPNGGTEAFF.

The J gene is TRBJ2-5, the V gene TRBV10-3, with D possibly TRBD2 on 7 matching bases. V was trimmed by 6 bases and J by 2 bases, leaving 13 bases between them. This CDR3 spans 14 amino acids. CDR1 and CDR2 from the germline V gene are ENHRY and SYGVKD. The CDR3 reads CAIRAGHTQETQYF. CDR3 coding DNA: TGTGCCATCAGAGCGGGACACACACAAGAGACCCAGTACTTC.

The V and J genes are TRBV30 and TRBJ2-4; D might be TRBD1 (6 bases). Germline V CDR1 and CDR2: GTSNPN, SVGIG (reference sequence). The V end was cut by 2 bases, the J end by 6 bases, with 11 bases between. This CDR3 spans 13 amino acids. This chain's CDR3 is CAWSYREINIQYF. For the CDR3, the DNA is TGTGCCTGGAGTTACAGGGAGATAAACATTCAGTACTTC.

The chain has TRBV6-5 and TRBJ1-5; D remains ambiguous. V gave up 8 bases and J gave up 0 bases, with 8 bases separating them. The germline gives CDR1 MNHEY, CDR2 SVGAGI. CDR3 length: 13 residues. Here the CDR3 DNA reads TGTGCCAGCGGCCGAAATAGCAATCAGCCCCAGCATTTT. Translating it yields CASGRNSNQPQHF.